This T cell receptor beta chain was found in a study of blood T cell repertoires in COVID-19. Whole-study context: The study drew acute and convalescent COVID-19 samples from the United States, Italy and Spain. Sample material is recorded as cDNA or gDNA derived from T cells, B-cell-depleted T cells, or PBMCs.

This clone has more than one count but fewer than ten. The germline gives CDR1 SGHDT, CDR2 YYEEEE. Trimming removed 4 bases at V and 1 base at J, with 14 bases between. The CDR3 is 15 amino acids. As handled by the study authors: By means of reference gene primer amplification, nucleated cell counts were estimated. Assay used: immunoSEQ multiplex PCR; TCRdb lists only in-frame clones, some missing. Clone size and the V and J calls come from that table; the DNA yielded D and trimming. The top ten hold under 4% of the sample, which has roughly 500,000 clones, 75% to 90% seen once. The sample consisted of peripheral blood. The TCR was taken from a human donor in a cohort sampled during active COVID-19. V gene TRBV5-6 combines with J gene TRBJ1-1; D may be TRBD1 (5 bases). The chain's CDR3 is CASSPGDSRNTEAFF. The CDR3, as DNA: TGTGCCAGCAGCCCCGGGGACTCAAGGAACACTGAAGCTTTCTTT.